A selection of T cell receptor beta chains follows, all from one sample in a study of tumor-infiltrating lymphocytes in primary liver carcinoma. TCRdb itself ran the multiplex PCR reads through MiXCR, one entry per CDR3 protein. The data contain over 100,000 distinct CDR3 sequences, approximately 71% of them seen just once; the ten biggest clones take up 8.1%. Sequencing was carried out using tumor-adjacent normal liver tissue. These receptors originate from a woman in her fifties or sixties with primary liver carcinoma and hepatitis B virus infection. Both conserved end residues are part of each CDR3. The order of the fields is J gene, D gene, V gene, clone size, CDR3 protein, CDR3 DNA. A D gene is named only where the DNA matches it firmly. Rows may omit the clone size; those that give it use once, few, many or a size class.

J gene: TRBJ2-1
D gene: -
V gene: TRBV5-1
clone size: many
CDR3 protein: CASSSGSGLNEQFF
CDR3 DNA: TGCGCCAGCAGTTCAGGGTCGGGTTTGAATGAGCAGTTCTTC

J gene: TRBJ2-7
D gene: -
V gene: TRBV28
clone size: -
CDR3 protein: CSSRRYRDPPSEQYF
CDR3 DNA: TGTTCCAGCAGGAGATACAGGGACCCCCCAAGCGAGCAGTACTTC

J gene: TRBJ2-2
D gene: TRBD1
V gene: TRBV28
clone size: -
CDR3 protein: CVSSLRLRDRGGNTGELFF
CDR3 DNA: TGTGTCAGCAGTTTACGTCTGCGGGACAGGGGGGGGAACACTGGGGAGCTGTTTTTT

J gene: TRBJ1-4
D gene: -
V gene: TRBV6-1
clone size: -
CDR3 protein: CASSEAVGVDEKLFF
CDR3 DNA: TGTGCCAGCAGTGAAGCGGTAGGGGTTGACGAAAAACTGTTCTTT

J gene: TRBJ2-7
D gene: -
V gene: TRBV7-8
clone size: -
CDR3 protein: CASGLFAGINSYEEYF
CDR3 DNA: TGTGCCAGCGGCTTATTTGCGGGCATTAACTCCTACGAGGAGTACTTC

J gene: TRBJ2-7
D gene: -
V gene: TRBV4-2
clone size: -
CDR3 protein: CARSSGASGFFDERYF
CDR3 DNA: TGTGCCAGAAGCTCGGGGGCAAGCGGGTTTTTTGACGAACGGTACTTC

J gene: TRBJ2-7
D gene: -
V gene: TRBV5-6
clone size: -
CDR3 protein: CPSSLRGYAYEQYF
CDR3 DNA: TGTCCCAGCAGCTTGAGGGGCTACGCCTACGAGCAGTACTTC

J gene: TRBJ2-1
D gene: -
V gene: TRBV29-1
clone size: -
CDR3 protein: CGVDLEDRGNEQFF
CDR3 DNA: TGCGGCGTTGACCTGGAAGATAGGGGAAATGAGCAGTTCTTC

J gene: TRBJ2-7
D gene: -
V gene: TRBV6-5
clone size: -
CDR3 protein: CTSTSRCYEQYF
CDR3 DNA: TGTACCAGCACTTCCAGGTGTTACGAGCAGTACTTC

J gene: TRBJ1-1
D gene: -
V gene: TRBV12-3/TRBV12-4
clone size: -
CDR3 protein: CVSTHGTEAFF
CDR3 DNA: TGTGTCAGCACCCATGGGACCGAAGCTTTCTTT

J gene: TRBJ2-1
D gene: TRBD2
V gene: TRBV7-8
clone size: -
CDR3 protein: CASSSGVLAGGIYNEQFF
CDR3 DNA: TGTGCCAGCAGCTCCGGGGTGTTAGCGGGGGGCATCTACAATGAGCAGTTCTTC

J gene: TRBJ1-1
D gene: -
V gene: TRBV10-2
clone size: -
CDR3 protein: CTSSESSHGKTEAFF
CDR3 DNA: TGCACCAGCAGTGAGTCGTCCCACGGGAAGACTGAAGCTTTCTTT

J gene: TRBJ2-1
D gene: TRBD2
V gene: TRBV5-5
clone size: -
CDR3 protein: CASSLTSGTHIEQFF
CDR3 DNA: TGTGCAAGCAGCCTGACTAGCGGGACCCACATTGAGCAGTTCTTC

J gene: TRBJ2-1
D gene: TRBD2
V gene: TRBV12-3/TRBV12-4
clone size: many
CDR3 protein: CASTPPGLAAYNEQFF
CDR3 DNA: TGTGCCAGCACCCCACCCGGGCTAGCGGCCTACAATGAGCAGTTCTTC

J gene: TRBJ2-3
D gene: -
V gene: TRBV29-1
clone size: -
CDR3 protein: CSVANETDSTDTQYF
CDR3 DNA: TGCAGCGTTGCTAACGAGACAGATAGCACAGATACGCAGTATTTT

J gene: TRBJ2-3
D gene: -
V gene: TRBV11-2
clone size: medium-sized
CDR3 protein: CASSFGILGGTQYF
CDR3 DNA: TGTGCCAGCAGCTTCGGGATCTTGGGGGGAACGCAGTATTTT

J gene: TRBJ1-1
D gene: -
V gene: TRBV12-3/TRBV12-4
clone size: many
CDR3 protein: CASSDVWTEAFF
CDR3 DNA: TGTGCCAGCAGTGACGTATGGACTGAAGCTTTCTTT

J gene: TRBJ2-3
D gene: TRBD2
V gene: TRBV4-1
clone size: -
CDR3 protein: CASSQDWGASGTTDTQYF
CDR3 DNA: TGCGCCAGTAGCCAAGATTGGGGGGCTAGCGGGACTACAGATACGCAGTATTTT

J gene: TRBJ1-2
D gene: TRBD1
V gene: TRBV12-3/TRBV12-4
clone size: -
CDR3 protein: CANRDRFTNYGYTF
CDR3 DNA: TGTGCCAACAGGGACAGGTTTACTAACTATGGCTATACATTC

J gene: TRBJ1-2
D gene: -
V gene: TRBV6-5
clone size: many
CDR3 protein: CASSYSGRNGYTF
CDR3 DNA: TGTGCCAGCAGTTACTCAGGGAGAAATGGCTACACCTTC

J gene: TRBJ1-1
D gene: -
V gene: TRBV11-1
clone size: -
CDR3 protein: CASSPSSGNTEAFF
CDR3 DNA: TGTGCAAGCAGTCCTTCATCTGGAAACACTGAAGCTTTCTTT

J gene: TRBJ2-1
D gene: -
V gene: TRBV6-6
clone size: -
CDR3 protein: CASSYVDNEQFF
CDR3 DNA: TGTGCCAGCAGTTATGTGGACAATGAGCAGTTCTTC

J gene: TRBJ1-6
D gene: -
V gene: TRBV7-8
clone size: -
CDR3 protein: CASSQRPGTRGSPLHF
CDR3 DNA: TGTGCCAGCAGCCAACGACCCGGGACCAGGGGTTCACCCCTCCATTTT

J gene: TRBJ2-7
D gene: TRBD2
V gene: TRBV11-3
clone size: few
CDR3 protein: CASSLGRASGYEQHF
CDR3 DNA: TGTGCCAGCAGCTTAGGTCGGGCTAGCGGCTACGAACAGCACTTC

J gene: TRBJ2-1
D gene: -
V gene: TRBV29-1
clone size: once
CDR3 protein: CSVDLEGWGNEQFF
CDR3 DNA: TGCAGCGTTGACCTGGAAGGTTGGGGAAATGAGCAGTTTTTC

J gene: TRBJ2-7
D gene: -
V gene: TRBV7-9
clone size: -
CDR3 protein: CASSSGGKTYEQYF
CDR3 DNA: TGTGCCAGCAGCAGTGGCGGCAAGACCTACGAACAGTACTTC

J gene: TRBJ1-5
D gene: TRBD1
V gene: TRBV28
clone size: few
CDR3 protein: CASSNRDSFWNQPQHF
CDR3 DNA: TGTGCCAGCAGCAACCGGGACAGCTTTTGGAATCAGCCCCAGCATTTT

J gene: TRBJ2-5
D gene: TRBD1
V gene: TRBV4-1
clone size: -
CDR3 protein: CARSQADRGFETQYF
CDR3 DNA: TGCGCCAGAAGCCAGGCGGACAGGGGGTTTGAGACCCAGTACTTC

J gene: TRBJ1-1
D gene: -
V gene: TRBV12-3/TRBV12-4
clone size: once
CDR3 protein: CTSSLGVREAFF
CDR3 DNA: TGTACCAGCAGTTTGGGGGTCAGGGAAGCTTTCTTT

J gene: TRBJ2-7
D gene: -
V gene: TRBV15
clone size: -
CDR3 protein: CATSREFTGTAYEQYF
CDR3 DNA: TGTGCCACCAGCAGAGAATTCACAGGAACAGCCTACGAGCAGTACTTC

J gene: TRBJ2-3
D gene: -
V gene: TRBV6-2/TRBV6-3
clone size: many
CDR3 protein: CASSQTGLADTQYF
CDR3 DNA: TGTGCCAGCAGTCAGACCGGGTTGGCGGATACGCAGTATTTT

J gene: TRBJ2-3
D gene: -
V gene: TRBV11-2
clone size: -
CDR3 protein: CASSLSIQRSIDTQYF
CDR3 DNA: TGTGCCAGCAGCTTAAGTATCCAGCGGAGCATAGATACGCAGTATTTT

J gene: TRBJ2-2
D gene: TRBD1
V gene: TRBV12-3/TRBV12-4
clone size: -
CDR3 protein: CASNLYRGRGGELFF
CDR3 DNA: TGTGCCAGCAATCTTTACAGGGGGCGAGGCGGGGAGCTATTTTTT

J gene: TRBJ2-1
D gene: -
V gene: TRBV10-2
clone size: many
CDR3 protein: CASSVSLIYNEQFF
CDR3 DNA: TGCGCCAGCAGTGTCTCACTGATATACAATGAGCAGTTCTTC

J gene: TRBJ2-2
D gene: -
V gene: TRBV2
clone size: few
CDR3 protein: CASRTENTGELFF
CDR3 DNA: TGTGCCAGCAGAACAGAGAACACCGGGGAGCTGTTTTTT

J gene: TRBJ2-1
D gene: TRBD1
V gene: TRBV5-1
clone size: few
CDR3 protein: CASIGTATRSYNEQFF
CDR3 DNA: TGCGCCAGCATCGGGACAGCCACTAGGTCCTACAATGAGCAGTTCTTC

J gene: TRBJ2-7
D gene: -
V gene: TRBV5-4
clone size: many
CDR3 protein: CASSLGLGGYEQYF
CDR3 DNA: TGTGCCAGCAGCTTGGGGCTAGGAGGCTACGAGCAGTACTTC

J gene: TRBJ1-6
D gene: -
V gene: TRBV6-1
clone size: few
CDR3 protein: CDSSEEGFGGTLHF
CDR3 DNA: TGTGACAGCAGTGAGGAAGGGTTCGGAGGGACCCTCCACTTT

J gene: TRBJ2-2
D gene: TRBD1
V gene: TRBV11-2
clone size: -
CDR3 protein: CASSLGQGYTGVLFF
CDR3 DNA: TGTGCCAGCAGCTTGGGACAGGGATACACGGGGGTGTTGTTTTTT

J gene: TRBJ1-1
D gene: TRBD1
V gene: TRBV6-5
clone size: many
CDR3 protein: CASSKNRGREAFF
CDR3 DNA: TGTGCCAGCAGTAAAAACAGGGGGCGTGAAGCTTTCTTT

J gene: TRBJ2-7
D gene: -
V gene: TRBV6-1
clone size: many
CDR3 protein: CASSELTRNYEQYF
CDR3 DNA: TGTGCCAGCAGTGAACTCACCCGCAACTACGAGCAGTACTTC

J gene: TRBJ2-3
D gene: -
V gene: TRBV29-1
clone size: -
CDR3 protein: CSIEESSDTQYF
CDR3 DNA: TGCAGCATAGAGGAGAGCTCAGATACGCAGTATTTT

J gene: TRBJ2-1
D gene: -
V gene: TRBV11-2
clone size: -
CDR3 protein: CASSLEGGCNNEQFF
CDR3 DNA: TGTGCCAGCAGCTTAGAAGGGGGTTGTAACAATGAGCAGTTCTTC

J gene: TRBJ2-7
D gene: -
V gene: TRBV11-2
clone size: -
CDR3 protein: CASSRDGSPYEQYF
CDR3 DNA: TGTGCCAGCAGCCGGGACGGATCTCCCTACGAGCAGTACTTC

J gene: TRBJ1-1
D gene: -
V gene: TRBV12-3/TRBV12-4
clone size: once
CDR3 protein: CDSNRPWGTEAFF
CDR3 DNA: TGTGACAGCAACCGACCCTGGGGCACTGAAGCTTTCTTT

J gene: TRBJ2-1
D gene: TRBD2
V gene: TRBV12-3/TRBV12-4
clone size: -
CDR3 protein: CGSTDQRESIEQFF
CDR3 DNA: TGTGGCAGCACCGATCAGCGGGAGAGCATTGAGCAGTTCTTC

J gene: TRBJ2-7
D gene: -
V gene: TRBV6-1
clone size: -
CDR3 protein: CASETEVRSYEQYF
CDR3 DNA: TGTGCCAGCGAGACAGAGGTAAGATCCTACGAGCAGTACTTC

J gene: TRBJ1-2
D gene: -
V gene: TRBV6-5
clone size: -
CDR3 protein: CASRLGTYSNYGYTF
CDR3 DNA: TGTGCCAGCAGACTGGGGACTTATTCTAACTATGGCTACACCTTC

J gene: TRBJ2-1
D gene: -
V gene: TRBV11-2
clone size: -
CDR3 protein: CANSLDPGHTSEQFF
CDR3 DNA: TGTGCCAACAGCTTAGACCCAGGCCATACCTCCGAGCAGTTCTTC

J gene: TRBJ2-7
D gene: -
V gene: TRBV4-1
clone size: once
CDR3 protein: CASGQDTETRLYEQYF
CDR3 DNA: TGCGCCAGCGGCCAAGATACGGAGACAAGACTCTACGAGCAGTACTTC

J gene: TRBJ2-1
D gene: -
V gene: TRBV6-6
clone size: -
CDR3 protein: CASSSGTGGEQSF
CDR3 DNA: TGTGCCAGCAGTTCAGGGACGGGGGGCGAGCAGTCCTTC

J gene: TRBJ2-6
D gene: -
V gene: TRBV2
clone size: -
CDR3 protein: CASSWDGHSGANVLAF
CDR3 DNA: TGTGCCAGCAGTTGGGACGGACACTCTGGGGCCAACGTCCTGGCTTTC

J gene: TRBJ2-1
D gene: -
V gene: TRBV6-5
clone size: medium-sized
CDR3 protein: CASSPGQPTYNEQFF
CDR3 DNA: TGTGCCAGCAGTCCCGGACAGCCGACCTACAATGAGCAGTTCTTC

J gene: TRBJ2-1
D gene: TRBD2
V gene: TRBV12-3/TRBV12-4
clone size: medium-sized
CDR3 protein: CASSLGAGGYNEQFF
CDR3 DNA: TGTGCCAGCAGTTTGGGAGCGGGAGGGTACAATGAGCAGTTCTTC

J gene: TRBJ2-1
D gene: TRBD2
V gene: TRBV6-1
clone size: -
CDR3 protein: CDRINGLGYNEQFF
CDR3 DNA: TGTGACAGGATTAATGGACTAGGCTACAATGAGCAGTTCTTC

J gene: TRBJ2-4
D gene: -
V gene: TRBV11-2
clone size: few
CDR3 protein: CASSLLAGSKNIQYF
CDR3 DNA: TGTGCTAGCAGCCTCCTTGCAGGGTCCAAAAACATTCAGTACTTC

J gene: TRBJ1-2
D gene: -
V gene: TRBV9
clone size: -
CDR3 protein: CASPGGLIGYGYTF
CDR3 DNA: TGTGCCAGCCCTGGGGGGTTGATAGGGTATGGCTACACCTTC

J gene: TRBJ2-1
D gene: -
V gene: TRBV11-3
clone size: -
CDR3 protein: CASRLRSGPAAYNEQSF
CDR3 DNA: TGTGCCAGCAGATTAAGATCAGGACCAGCGGCCTACAATGAGCAGTCCTTC